Each of the 25 T cell receptor beta chains below was sequenced from the same sample in a study of blood T cell repertoires in COVID-19. Some clones are missing from TCRdb's copy, which holds only in-frame ones; the method was immunoSEQ multiplex PCR. The table records approximately 190,000 clones, 86% of them present only once. What was sequenced was PBMCs or T cells enriched from blood (not recorded which). Receptors were obtained from a woman aged 40 to 50 in a cohort exposed to, infected with or recovered from COVID-19 (not recorded which).

This sequence joins TRBV19 and TRBJ1-2; possible D gene TRBD1, 5 bases. Germline loops: CDR1 LNHDA, CDR2 SQIVND (reference sequence). There are 13 residues in the CDR3. V lost 8 bases to trimming and J lost 8 bases, with 18 bases between them. CDR3 sequence: CASGTGTLEGYTF. CDR3 in DNA: TGTGCCAGTGGAACCGGGACTCTGGAAGGCTACACCTTC.

The rearrangement links TRBV3-1 (or the pseudogene TRBV3-2) to TRBJ1-1; no definite D call. This CDR3 comprises 16 residues. CDR1 is LGHDT and CDR2 is YNNKEL in the germline V gene (reference sequence). V was pared by 4 bases and J by 5 bases, with 20 bases between. For the CDR3, the DNA is TGTGCCAGCAGCCCCCCGAGGAGGGAAATTTGGACTGAAGCTTTCTTT. Its translation is CASSPPRREIWTEAFF.

The chain joins TRBV5-4 to TRBJ2-7, with D tentatively TRBD2 (6 bases). This CDR3 has 14 amino acids. Germline V gene data show CDR1 as SGHNT and CDR2 as YYREEE (reference sequence). V was shortened by 2 bases and J by 0 bases, with 9 bases between the two germline ends. Written as DNA, the CDR3 is TGTGCCAGCAGCTTTCGGAGGGCCTCCTACGAGCAGTACTTC. It yields the protein CASSFRRASYEQYF.

This clone appeared a single time. The chain links TRBV5-1 to TRBJ1-5, with D possibly being TRBD1 (5 bases). V was pared by 0 bases and J by 8 bases, with 12 bases between. The germline gives CDR1 SGHRS, CDR2 YFSETQ. The length of the CDR3 is 14 residues. In DNA form, the CDR3 reads TGCGCCAGCAGCTTGGAAGGTTGGGGGGAGCCCCAGCATTTT. Protein product: CASSLEGWGEPQHF.

This clone has only a few counts. The chain joins TRBV14 to TRBJ2-1, with D tentatively TRBD2 (6 bases). This CDR3 spans 13 amino acids. Per germline, CDR1 SGHDN and CDR2 FVKESK. The V end lost 0 bases, the J end lost 15 bases, and 15 bases lay between the germline ends. This CDR3 reads CASSQDPGGILFF. CDR3 nucleotide sequence: TGTGCCAGCAGCCAAGATCCGGGCGGGATTCTGTTCTTC.

The rearrangement links TRBV29-1 to TRBJ2-7; 8 nucleotides align to TRBD1. Per germline, CDR1 SQVTM and CDR2 ANQGSEA. J was trimmed by 4 bases and V by 6 bases; bases with no gene match: 8. The CDR3 covers 13 residues. Here the CDR3 DNA reads TGCAGCGTCAATACAGGGGGTACGTACGAGCAGTACTTC. As protein: CSVNTGGTYEQYF.

A single count supports this clone. The chain combines TRBV27 with TRBJ2-1; the D gene is possibly TRBD1 (5 bases). CDR3 length: 13 amino acids. The V end was cut by 4 bases, the J end by 8 bases, with 12 bases between. Germline loops: CDR1 MNHEY, CDR2 SMNVEV (reference sequence). CDR3 in amino acids: CASSSSQGHEQFF. The CDR3 DNA reads as TGTGCCAGCAGTTCTAGTCAGGGCCATGAGCAGTTCTTC.

V and J are TRBV9 and TRBJ2-7; possibly TRBD1 for D (6 bases). Trimming removed 2 bases at V and 4 bases at J, with 10 bases between. The CDR3 spans 13 residues. Germline CDR1 and CDR2: SGDLS and YYNGEE. The DNA for the CDR3 is TGTGCCAGCAGCGTTTCAGGGGATTACGAGCAGTACTTC. Its translation: CASSVSGDYEQYF.

This clone was observed a single time. The chain employs TRBV30 and TRBJ2-7, with D possibly being TRBD1 (5 bases). Germline values: CDR1 GTSNPN, CDR2 SVGIG (reference sequence). Trimming stripped 4 bases from V and 1 base from J, with 11 bases between. The CDR3 is 13 amino acids. The DNA of the CDR3 is TGTGCCTGGACAGGGATTTCGTCCTACGAGCAGTACTTC. Translated: CAWTGISSYEQYF. Based on the CDR3 plus reference TRBV30 and TRBJ2-7, the full variable domain is SQTIHQWPATLVQPVGSPLSLECTVEGTSNPNLYWYRQAAGRGLQLLFYSVGIGQISSEVPQNLSASRPQDRQFILSSKKLLLSDSGFYLCAWTGISSYEQYFGPGTRLTVT.

About this clone: This same CDR3 is encoded by further DNA sequences in the sample. The rearrangement uses TRBV6-5 and TRBJ1-1; the D is unclear. V was clipped by 5 bases and J by 5 bases, with 9 bases between them. Germline V gene data show CDR1 as MNHEY and CDR2 as SVGAGI. The CDR3 runs 12 residues. The CDR3, as DNA: TGTGCCAGCAGTCCCGGTTGGACTGAAGCTTTCTTT. Amino acid sequence: CASSPGWTEAFF.

This rearrangement joins TRBV12-5 to TRBJ1-2; 7 bases match TRBD1. The CDR3 contains 16 residues. V trimming: 2 bases; J trimming: 8 bases; junction bases outside the gene matches: 14. Germline V lookup: CDR1 LGHNT, CDR2 FRNRAP. The CDR3 spells CASGLLSDRAPKGYTF. The CDR3 DNA reads as TGTGCTAGTGGTTTGCTCTCTGACAGGGCTCCTAAAGGCTACACCTTC.

The rearrangement links TRBV2 to TRBJ1-2, with 8 bases fitting TRBD1. Germline assignment: CDR1 SNHLY and CDR2 FYNNEI. This CDR3 is 14 amino acids long. Trimming removed 10 bases from V and 6 bases from J; junction bases left unmatched: 13. CDR3 in amino acids: CATATGEAIDGYTF. In nucleotides, the CDR3 is TGTGCCACCGCGACAGGGGAGGCGATCGATGGCTACACCTTC.

The V and J genes are TRBV28 and TRBJ1-2; tentative D call: TRBD1 (6 bases). The V end was cut by 3 bases, the J end by 2 bases, with 7 bases between. The CDR3 covers 13 residues. The germline V gene encodes CDR1 MDHEN and CDR2 SYDVKM. As DNA, the CDR3 is TGTGCCAGCAGTTTTCAGGGGAACTATGGCTACACCTTC. Residues: CASSFQGNYGYTF.

The chain joins TRBV2 to TRBJ2-3; 8 nucleotides agree with TRBD1. There are 14 residues in the CDR3. Germline V gives CDR1 SNHLY, CDR2 FYNNEI. V lost 4 bases and J lost 4; bases outside the gene matches: 4. The CDR3 loop reads CASSVRTGPDTQYF. The DNA for the CDR3 is TGTGCCAGCAGTGTGAGGACAGGGCCAGATACGCAGTATTTT.

This clone was seen a single time. The rearrangement joins TRBV11-3 to TRBJ2-5; TRBD1 aligns across 9 bases. This CDR3 is built from 17 residues. Germline CDR1 SGHNT, CDR2 YENEEA. V shed 8 bases and J 2 bases; nucleotides not matched to a gene: 15. Here the CDR3 reads CASGPRGDRGNQETQYF. The CDR3, as DNA: TGTGCCAGCGGGCCCCGGGGCGACAGGGGGAATCAAGAGACCCAGTACTTC.

This clone was seen a single time. The rearrangement uses TRBV15 and TRBJ2-7; 7 positions match TRBD2. Unmatched junction bases numbered 4, after V lost 5 bases and J lost 3 bases. CDR1 is LNHNV and CDR2 is YYDKDF in the germline V gene (reference sequence). The CDR3 spans 13 residues. This chain's CDR3 is CATSGTGGYEQYF. Here the CDR3 DNA reads TGTGCCACCAGCGGTACGGGGGGCTACGAGCAGTACTTC.

The rearrangement links TRBV5-1 to TRBJ1-1; TRBD1 agrees at 11 bases. V dropped 4 bases and J dropped 6; count of bases not matched to a gene: 8. The CDR3 extends over 15 amino acids. Looked up from germline, CDR1 is SGHRS and CDR2 is YFSETQ. CDR3: CASSLGQGAGAEAFF. For the CDR3, the DNA is TGCGCCAGCAGCCTCGGACAGGGGGCGGGAGCTGAAGCTTTCTTT.

This chain joins TRBV19 and TRBJ1-2, with TRBD1 as a possible D gene (6 bases). V lost 5 bases to trimming and J lost 4 bases, with 11 bases between them. CDR1 and CDR2 from the germline V gene are LNHDA and SQIVND (reference sequence). This CDR3 region has 13 residues. CDR3 bases: TGTGCCAGTAGTTACAGGGCCGGCTATGGCTACACCTTC. It yields the protein CASSYRAGYGYTF.

V usage is TRBV5-8 and J usage is TRBJ1-5, with a possible D match to TRBD1 (6 bases). The CDR3 contains 15 residues. V lost 4 bases and J lost 1, with 12 bases in between. Germline V gene lookup returns CDR1 SGHTS and CDR2 YDEGEE. The CDR3: CASSPGHRSNQPQHF. As DNA, the CDR3 is TGTGCCAGCAGCCCGGGACACCGAAGCAATCAGCCCCAGCATTTT.

The chain employs TRBV3-1 (or the pseudogene TRBV3-2) and TRBJ2-5; 11 bases fit TRBD2. Germline loops: CDR1 LGHDT, CDR2 YNNKEL (reference sequence). The length of the CDR3 is 15 residues. V lost 0 bases and J lost 4; bases outside the gene matches: 1. CDR3 in amino acids: CASSQEGTSGETQYF. The CDR3 bases are TGTGCCAGCAGCCAAGAAGGGACTAGCGGAGAGACCCAGTACTTC.

V gene TRBV6-2 or TRBV6-3 combines with J gene TRBJ1-2, with 9 positions matching TRBD1. Per germline, CDR1 MNHEY and CDR2 SVGEGT. The CDR3 contains 17 residues. V shed 2 bases and J 2 bases; nucleotides not matched to a gene: 9. CDR3 in DNA: TGTGCCAGCAGTTACCCCCTAGGACAGGGGATGAACTATGGCTACACCTTC. Amino acid sequence: CASSYPLGQGMNYGYTF.

The gene calls are TRBV7-9 and TRBJ2-3; 12 bases match TRBD2. Germline trimming cut 4 bases from V and 8 bases from J; bases unmatched to any gene: 7. Germline-derived CDR1 and CDR2 are SEHNR and FQNEAQ (reference sequence). This CDR3 is built from 15 residues. CDR3 nucleotides: TGTGCCAGCAGCTCCCTAGCGGGAGGGCCGGGTACGCAGTATTTT. As protein: CASSSLAGGPGTQYF. The whole variable domain, remainder taken from reference TRBV7-9 and TRBJ2-3, is DTGVSQNPRHKITKRGQNVTFRCDPISEHNRLYWYRQTLGQGPEFLTYFQNEAQLEKSRLLSDRFSAERPKGSFSTLEIQRTEQGDSAMYLCASSSLAGGPGTQYFGPGTRLTVL.

The genes are TRBV4-1 and TRBJ2-7; D is perhaps TRBD1 (5 bases). In germline, CDR1 is MGHRA, CDR2 YSYEKL. The CDR3 totals 15 residues. The ends were cut back, 0 bases at V and 4 bases at J, with 13 bases in the middle. The CDR3 sequence is CASSQDSRVGYEQYF. For the CDR3, the DNA is TGCGCCAGCAGCCAAGACAGCAGGGTAGGGTACGAGCAGTACTTC.

The chain is built from TRBV7-6 and TRBJ2-3, with D tentatively TRBD2 (6 bases). Deletions cut 2 bases from V and 0 bases from J, with 15 bases between. This CDR3 has 17 amino acids. Germline CDR1 and CDR2: SGHVS and FNYEAQ. The CDR3 region has the DNA TGTGCCAGCAGCTTAAGAGTACCGGGAGAGAGCACAGATACGCAGTATTTT. Its translation: CASSLRVPGESTDTQYF. Drawing the rest from reference TRBV7-6 and TRBJ2-3, the complete variable domain is GAGVSQSPRYKVTKRGQDVALRCDPISGHVSLYWYRQALGQGPEFLTYFNYEAQQDKSGLPNDRFSAERPEGSISTLTIQRTEQRDSAMYRCASSLRVPGESTDTQYFGPGTRLTVL.

This clone was seen only once. V and J are TRBV3-1 (or the pseudogene TRBV3-2) and TRBJ2-1; TRBD2 matches at 10 bases. This CDR3 has 15 residues. V dropped 3 bases and J dropped 7; count of bases not matched to a gene: 6. The germline V gene has CDR1 LGHDT and CDR2 YNNKEL (reference sequence). This CDR3 reads CASSHGTSDVNEQFF. CDR3 sequence (DNA): TGTGCCAGCAGCCATGGGACTAGCGATGTGAATGAGCAGTTCTTC.